One sample yielded the 2 T cell receptor beta chains listed below, sequenced in a study of blood T cells in healthy people across ages. Alongside a J-beta primer mix, a sample-barcoded 5' primer served in a second PCR lasting about 7 to 12 cycles. TCRdb re-called the 5' RACE reads through MiXCR, storing one row per CDR3 protein. The sample lists fewer than 950,000 distinct CDR3 sequences, 53% occurring once. The sequencing input was blood. These receptors originate from a man older than 75 in good health.

The rearrangement uses TRBV3-1 and TRBJ1-6; tentatively, D is TRBD1 (6 bases). Deletions cut 0 bases from V and 9 bases from J, with 12 bases between. Germline lookup yields CDR1 LGHDT and CDR2 YNNKEL (reference sequence). CDR3 length: 15 residues. CDR3 nucleotide sequence: TGTGCCAGCAGCCAAGATCTGAGCAGGGGTTCACCCCTCCACTTT. This translates into CASSQDLSRGSPLHF.

This clonotype was counted a single time. This chain uses TRBV25-1 with TRBJ2-1, with D possibly matching TRBD2 (6 bases). The CDR3 is 17 residues long. CDR1 and CDR2 (germline): MGHDK, SYGVNS. V lost 2 bases and J lost 7, with 21 bases in between. The CDR3 reads CASSEIGGPGGKNEQFF. CDR3 in DNA: TGTGCCAGCAGTGAAATAGGAGGCCCTGGGGGGAAAAATGAGCAGTTCTTC.